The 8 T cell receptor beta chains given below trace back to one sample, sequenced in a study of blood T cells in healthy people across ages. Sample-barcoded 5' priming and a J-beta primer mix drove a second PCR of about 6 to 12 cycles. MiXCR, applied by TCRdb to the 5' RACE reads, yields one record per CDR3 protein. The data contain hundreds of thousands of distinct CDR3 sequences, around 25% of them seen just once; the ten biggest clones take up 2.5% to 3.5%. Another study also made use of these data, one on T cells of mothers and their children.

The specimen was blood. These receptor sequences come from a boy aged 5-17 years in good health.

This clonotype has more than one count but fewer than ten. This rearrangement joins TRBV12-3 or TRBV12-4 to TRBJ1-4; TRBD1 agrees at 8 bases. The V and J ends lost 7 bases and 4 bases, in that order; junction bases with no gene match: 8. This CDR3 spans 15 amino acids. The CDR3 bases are TGTGCCAGCACCGGAGGGACAGGCCGTAATGAAAAACTGTTTTTT. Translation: CASTGGTGRNEKLFF.

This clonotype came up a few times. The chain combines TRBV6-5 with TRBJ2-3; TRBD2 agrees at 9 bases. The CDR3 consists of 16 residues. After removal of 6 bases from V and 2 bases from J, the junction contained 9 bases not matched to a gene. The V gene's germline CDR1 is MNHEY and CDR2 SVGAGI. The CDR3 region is CASRPTTSGHTDTQYF. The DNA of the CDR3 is TGTGCCAGCAGGCCCACCACTAGCGGGCACACAGATACGCAGTATTTT.

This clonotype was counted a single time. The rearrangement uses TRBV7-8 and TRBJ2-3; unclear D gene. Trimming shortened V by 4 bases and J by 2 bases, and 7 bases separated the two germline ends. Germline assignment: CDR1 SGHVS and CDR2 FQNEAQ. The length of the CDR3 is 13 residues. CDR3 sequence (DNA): TGTGCCAGCAGCTATACTGACACAGATACGCAGTATTTT. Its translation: CASSYTDTDTQYF.

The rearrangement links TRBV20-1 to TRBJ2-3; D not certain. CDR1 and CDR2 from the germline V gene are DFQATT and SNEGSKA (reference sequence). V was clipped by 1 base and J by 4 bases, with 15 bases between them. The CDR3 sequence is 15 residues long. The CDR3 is CSARGTPRAPDTQYF. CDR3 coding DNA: TGCAGTGCTAGAGGGACCCCAAGGGCGCCAGATACGCAGTATTTT.

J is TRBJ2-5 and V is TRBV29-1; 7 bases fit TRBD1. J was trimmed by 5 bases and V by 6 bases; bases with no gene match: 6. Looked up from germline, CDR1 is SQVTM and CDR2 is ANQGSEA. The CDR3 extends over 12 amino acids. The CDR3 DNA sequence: TGCAGCGTAGGGGGCCCTCGGGAGACCCAGTACTTC. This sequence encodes CSVGGPRETQYF. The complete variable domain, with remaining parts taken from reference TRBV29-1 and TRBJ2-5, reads SAVISQKPSRDICQRGTSLTIQCQVDSQVTMMFWYRQQPGQSLTLIATANQGSEATYESGFVIDKFPISRPNLTFSTLTVSNMSPEDSSIYLCSVGGPRETQYFGPGTRLLVL.

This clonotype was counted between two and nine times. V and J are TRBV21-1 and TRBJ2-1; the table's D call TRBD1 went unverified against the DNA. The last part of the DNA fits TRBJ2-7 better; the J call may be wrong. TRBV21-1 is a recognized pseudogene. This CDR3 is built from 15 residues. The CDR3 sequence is CASSANRDRGREQYF. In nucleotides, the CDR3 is TGTGCCAGCAGCGCAAACCGGGACAGGGGACGAGAGCAGTACTTC.

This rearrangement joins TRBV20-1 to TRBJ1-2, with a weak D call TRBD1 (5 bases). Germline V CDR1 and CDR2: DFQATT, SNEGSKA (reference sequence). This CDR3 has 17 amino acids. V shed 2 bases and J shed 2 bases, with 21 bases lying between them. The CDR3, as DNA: TGCAGTGCTAGACTACTGACCAGGGACGTCCTGAACTATGGCTACACCTTC. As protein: CSARLLTRDVLNYGYTF.

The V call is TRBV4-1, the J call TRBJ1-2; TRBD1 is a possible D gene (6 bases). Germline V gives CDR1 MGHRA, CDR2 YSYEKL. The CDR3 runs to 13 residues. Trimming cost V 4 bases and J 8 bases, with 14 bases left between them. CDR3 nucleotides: TGCGCCAGCAGCCCCGACAGGAGGAACGGCTACACCTTC. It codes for CASSPDRRNGYTF.